This T cell receptor beta chain was captured in a study of shared clonotypes between healthy human individuals. CDR3 length: 14 residues. Germline lookup yields CDR1 MDHEN and CDR2 SYDVKM. Trimming stripped 7 bases from V and 2 bases from J, with 15 bases between. Generated by immunoSEQ multiplex PCR, the TCRdb table keeps only in-frame clones and is missing some. The data contain over a million clones, about 98.5% of them singletons. The clonotype was recovered from a young man in good health. The sample was naive CD4+ T cells sorted from blood. Subset reported: CD45RA+ positively selected. This chain links TRBV28 with TRBJ2-7; no firm D call. The CDR3 sequence: CASKTPTAAYEQYF. The DNA for the CDR3 is TGTGCCAGCAAGACCCCGACTGCAGCCTACGAGCAGTACTTC.